These 14 T cell receptor beta chains originate from one sample sequenced in a study of breast tumors, draining lymph nodes, adjacent tissues. One entry per CDR3 protein, called by TCRdb with MiXCR from the multiplex PCR reads. This repertoire shows 150,000 to 200,000 distinct CDR3 sequences, 30% to 35% found once; its top ten account for 3.5% to 4.5%. Breast cancer patients provided tissue from their axillary draining lymph nodes. The sample taken for sequencing was axillary lymph node tissue. These receptors came from a female donor with breast cancer. Some clones in this sample may be carry-over from other donors' samples.

Remarks on this clonotype: One end of the junction does not line up with germline, which may come from a read error. The chain links TRBV29-1 to TRBJ2-7; D is ambiguous. Germline CDR1 SQVTM, CDR2 ANQGSEA. The CDR3 totals 15 residues. The CDR3 region has the DNA TGCAGCGTTGAAGACGGCAGGCCATACTCCTACGAGCAGTGCTTC. This encodes CSVEDGRPYSYEQCF.

This clonotype was recorded at least ten times. J is TRBJ2-1 and V is TRBV19; 9 nucleotides line up with TRBD2. Losses at the gene ends were 8 bases for V and 3 bases for J; bases not matched to a gene: 5. Germline V lookup: CDR1 LNHDA, CDR2 SQIVND (reference sequence). The CDR3 extends over 14 amino acids. The CDR3 spells CASGVLAGYNEQFF. The CDR3 DNA reads TGTGCCAGTGGGGTACTAGCGGGCTACAATGAGCAGTTCTTC. Filled out from reference TRBV19 and TRBJ2-1, the complete variable domain reads DGGITQSPKYLFRKEGQNVTLSCEQNLNHDAMYWYRQDPGQGLRLIYYSQIVNDFQKGDIAEGYSVSREKKESFPLTVTSAQKNPTAFYLCASGVLAGYNEQFFGPGTRLTVL.

This clonotype appeared many times. This chain joins TRBV15 and TRBJ1-2; D call uncertain. The CDR3 spans 14 residues. Trimming took 1 base from V and 1 from J, leaving 7 bases between them. Germline CDR1 LNHNV, CDR2 YYDKDF (reference sequence). The CDR3: CATSRAPYNYGYTF. The CDR3 bases are TGTGCCACCAGCAGAGCCCCATATAACTATGGCTACACCTTC.

This clonotype was seen once. A read error may be the cause here, since a much bigger clone is one base away. The CDR3 region has the DNA TGTGCCAGCAGTGCCTATACCGGGACAGCCAAGGACTTC. This encodes CASSAYTGTAKDF. The chain links TRBV6-6 to TRBJ2-5, with 7 bases that match TRBD1. Germline CDR1 MNHNY, CDR2 SVGAGI (reference sequence). The CDR3 extends over 13 amino acids.

This clonotype was counted many times. V usage is TRBV6-5 and J usage is TRBJ2-7; D possibly corresponds to TRBD1 (5 bases). CDR1 and CDR2 from the germline V gene are MNHEY and SVGAGI. V dropped 0 bases and J dropped 4 bases, with 7 bases sitting between them. The CDR3 spans 13 residues. The CDR3 sequence: CASSYSRQYEQYF. The CDR3 DNA reads as TGTGCCAGCAGTTACTCCAGACAGTACGAGCAGTACTTC.

The sample holds a few counts of this clonotype. V gene TRBV30 combines with J gene TRBJ2-1; D gene uncertain. V shed 3 bases and J shed 0 bases, with 9 bases lying between them. The V gene's germline CDR1 is GTSNPN and CDR2 SVGIG (reference sequence). The length of the CDR3 is 14 residues. The CDR3 DNA reads as TGTGCCTGGAGAGGGCCGGGCTCCTACAATGAGCAGTTCTTC. Protein: CAWRGPGSYNEQFF. Together with reference TRBV30 and TRBJ2-1, the CDR3 gives the full variable domain: SQTIHQWPATLVQPVGSPLSLECTVEGTSNPNLYWYRQAAGRGLQLLFYSVGIGQISSEVPQNLSASRPQDRQFILSSKKLLLSDSGFYLCAWRGPGSYNEQFFGPGTRLTVL.

This clonotype has at least ten counts. V gene TRBV20-1 combines with J gene TRBJ2-3; D is possibly TRBD2 (6 bases). There are 14 residues in the CDR3. Germline V gene lookup returns CDR1 DFQATT and CDR2 SNEGSKA (reference sequence). The V end lost 1 base, the J end lost 0 bases, and 8 bases lay between the germline ends. As DNA, the CDR3 is TGCAGTGCTAGAGTGGGGACTAGCACAGATACGCAGTATTTT. It codes for CSARVGTSTDTQYF.

Remarks on this clonotype: One end of the junction does not line up with germline, which may come from a read error. This sequence joins TRBV7-8 and TRBJ2-5, with 8 nucleotides matching TRBD2. This CDR3 is built from 12 residues. Germline V lookup: CDR1 SGHVS, CDR2 FQNEAQ. CDR3 nucleotides: TGTGCCAGCAGCCGTAGCGGGGAGACCAAGCACTTC. Translated, it gives CASSRSGETKHF.

This clonotype appeared many times. The chain links TRBV5-8 to TRBJ2-1, with TRBD1 matching 8 bases. V was clipped by 3 bases and J by 1 base; unmatched bases: 3. Germline lookup yields CDR1 SGHTS and CDR2 YDEGEE. The CDR3 totals 15 residues. The CDR3 region has the DNA TGTGCCAGCAGCTGGACAGGGCCTTCCTACAATGAGCAGTTCTTC. Protein: CASSWTGPSYNEQFF.

V is TRBV20-1 and J is TRBJ2-6; D is unclear. This CDR3 region has 14 residues. Germline lookup yields CDR1 DFQATT and CDR2 SNEGSKA (reference sequence). V lost 0 bases, J lost 4 bases, and 7 bases lay in between. In DNA, the CDR3 is TGCAGTGCTAGAGATGCCGGAGGGGCCAACGTCCTGACTTTC. It yields the protein CSARDAGGANVLTF.

This clonotype was observed at least ten times. In DNA, the CDR3 is TGTGCCAGCAGTGAATTGACTAGCGGGCTCTCCTACGAGCAGTACTTC. The encoded protein is CASSELTSGLSYEQYF. The chain uses TRBV2 and TRBJ2-7; 10 bases are shared with TRBD2. Germline V gene lookup returns CDR1 SNHLY and CDR2 FYNNEI. The CDR3 sequence is 16 residues long. With 2 bases clipped from V and 0 bases from J, the junction kept 4 bases outside the gene matches.

This chain links TRBV12-3 or TRBV12-4 with TRBJ2-2; D ambiguous. The CDR3 is 10 residues long. Trimming took off 6 bases at V and 8 bases at J, with 4 bases between the two ends. CDR3 in amino acids: CASSRGELFF. The DNA for the CDR3 is TGTGCCAGCAGCCGAGGGGAGCTGTTTTTT.

J is TRBJ1-2 and V is TRBV2, with 9 positions matching TRBD1. The V and J ends lost 11 bases and 3 bases, in that order; junction bases with no gene match: 4. The CDR3 extends over 12 amino acids. In germline, CDR1 is SNHLY, CDR2 FYNNEI. CDR3 region: CAGQGIYYGYTF. The CDR3 DNA reads as TGTGCCGGACAGGGGATTTACTATGGCTACACCTTC.

This clonotype was detected ten times or more. The chain joins TRBV6-1 to TRBJ2-2, with 7 nucleotides matching TRBD1. Germline V gene sequence: CDR1 MNHNS, CDR2 SASEGT. Trimming removed 6 bases from V and 1 base from J; junction bases left unmatched: 2. The CDR3 runs 14 residues. In DNA form, the CDR3 reads TGTGCCAGCAGGAGGACAGGGAACACCGGGGAGCTGTTTTTT. Residues: CASRRTGNTGELFF.